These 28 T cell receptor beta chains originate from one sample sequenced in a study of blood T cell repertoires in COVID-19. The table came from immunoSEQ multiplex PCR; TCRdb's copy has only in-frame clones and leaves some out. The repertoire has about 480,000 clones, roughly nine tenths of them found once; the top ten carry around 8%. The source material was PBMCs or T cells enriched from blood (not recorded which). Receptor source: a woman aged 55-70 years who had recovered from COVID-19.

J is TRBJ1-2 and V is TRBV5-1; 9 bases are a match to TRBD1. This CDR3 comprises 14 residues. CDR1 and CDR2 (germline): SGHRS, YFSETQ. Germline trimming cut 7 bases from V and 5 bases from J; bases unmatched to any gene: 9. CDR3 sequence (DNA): TGCGCCAGCCTACCCTTGACAGGGGGTTATGGCTACACCTTC. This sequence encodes CASLPLTGGYGYTF.

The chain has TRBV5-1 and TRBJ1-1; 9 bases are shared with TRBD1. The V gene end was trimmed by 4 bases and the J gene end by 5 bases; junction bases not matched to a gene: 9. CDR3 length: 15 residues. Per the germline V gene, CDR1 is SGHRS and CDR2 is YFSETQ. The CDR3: CASSHSGQGNTEAFF. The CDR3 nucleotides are TGCGCCAGCAGCCATTCCGGACAGGGGAATACTGAAGCTTTCTTT.

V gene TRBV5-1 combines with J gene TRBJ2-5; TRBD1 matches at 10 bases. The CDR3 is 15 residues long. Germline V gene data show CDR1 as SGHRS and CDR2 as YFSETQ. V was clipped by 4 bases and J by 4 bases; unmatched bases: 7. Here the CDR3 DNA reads TGCGCCAGCAGCGGGGGACAGGGGAAAAGAGAGACCCAGTACTTC. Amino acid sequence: CASSGGQGKRETQYF.

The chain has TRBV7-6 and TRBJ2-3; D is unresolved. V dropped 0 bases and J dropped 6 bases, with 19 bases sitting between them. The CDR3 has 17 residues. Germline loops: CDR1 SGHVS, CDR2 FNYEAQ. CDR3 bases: TGTGCCAGCAGCTTAGCATCCCCAGAGCGAATTCTCGATACGCAGTATTTT. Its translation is CASSLASPERILDTQYF.

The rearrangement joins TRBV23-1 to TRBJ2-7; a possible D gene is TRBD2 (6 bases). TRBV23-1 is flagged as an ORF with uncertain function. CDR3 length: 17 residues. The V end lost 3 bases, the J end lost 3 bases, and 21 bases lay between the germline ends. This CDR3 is CASSQSREHRQSYEQYF. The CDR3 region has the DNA TGCGCCAGCAGTCAGTCACGGGAGCACAGACAAAGCTACGAGCAGTACTTC.

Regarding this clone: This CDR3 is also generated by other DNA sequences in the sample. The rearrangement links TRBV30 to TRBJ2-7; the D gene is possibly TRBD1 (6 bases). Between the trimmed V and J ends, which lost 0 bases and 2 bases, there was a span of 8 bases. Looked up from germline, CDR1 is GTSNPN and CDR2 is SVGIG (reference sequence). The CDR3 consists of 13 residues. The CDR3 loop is CAWSVQGPYEQYF. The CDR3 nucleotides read TGTGCCTGGAGTGTACAGGGCCCCTACGAGCAGTACTTC.

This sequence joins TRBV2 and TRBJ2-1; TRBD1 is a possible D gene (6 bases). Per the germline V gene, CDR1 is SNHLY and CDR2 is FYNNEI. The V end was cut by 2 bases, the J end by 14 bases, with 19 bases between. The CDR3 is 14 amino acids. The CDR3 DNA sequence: TGTGCCAGCAGTGAAAACGGACAGAGCCTCGGGAAGTTCTTC. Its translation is CASSENGQSLGKFF.

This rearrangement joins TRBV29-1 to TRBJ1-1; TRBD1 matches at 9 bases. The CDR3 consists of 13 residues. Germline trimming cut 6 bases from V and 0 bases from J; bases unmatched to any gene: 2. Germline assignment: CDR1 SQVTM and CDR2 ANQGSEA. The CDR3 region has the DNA TGCAGCGTGGACAGGGGACTGAACACTGAAGCTTTCTTT. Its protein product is CSVDRGLNTEAFF.

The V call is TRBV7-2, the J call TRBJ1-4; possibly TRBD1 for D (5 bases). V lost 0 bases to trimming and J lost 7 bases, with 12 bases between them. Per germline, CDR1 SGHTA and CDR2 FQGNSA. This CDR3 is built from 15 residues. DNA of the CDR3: TGTGCCAGCAGCTTAGCGGGCGGGGCAGGTGAAAAACTGTTTTTT. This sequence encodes CASSLAGGAGEKLFF.

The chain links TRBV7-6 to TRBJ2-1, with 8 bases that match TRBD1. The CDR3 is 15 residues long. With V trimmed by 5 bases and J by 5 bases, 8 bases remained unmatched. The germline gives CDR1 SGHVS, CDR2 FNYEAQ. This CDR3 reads CASSPSGQVNNEQFF. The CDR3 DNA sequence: TGTGCCAGCAGCCCCTCGGGACAGGTAAACAATGAGCAGTTCTTC.

The DNA for the CDR3 is TGTGCCAGCAGTTTCGGACAGCTGGGGGAAAAACTGTTTTTT. This codes for CASSFGQLGEKLFF. This chain connects TRBV27 to TRBJ1-4, with D maybe TRBD1 (6 bases). With 3 bases removed from V and 8 bases from J, the gap between germline ends came to 13 bases. Germline CDR1 MNHEY, CDR2 SMNVEV (reference sequence). The length of the CDR3 is 14 residues.

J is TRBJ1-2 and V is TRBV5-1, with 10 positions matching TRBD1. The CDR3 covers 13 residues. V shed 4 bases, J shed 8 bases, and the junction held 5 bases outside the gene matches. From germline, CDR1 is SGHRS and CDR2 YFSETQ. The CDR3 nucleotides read TGCGCCAGCAGCCGACAGGGGGCAAAAGGCTACACCTTC. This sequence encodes CASSRQGAKGYTF.

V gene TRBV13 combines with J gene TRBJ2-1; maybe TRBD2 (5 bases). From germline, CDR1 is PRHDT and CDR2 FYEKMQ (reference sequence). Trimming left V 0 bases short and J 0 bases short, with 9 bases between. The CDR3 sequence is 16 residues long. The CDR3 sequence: CASSLGTGSSYNEQFF. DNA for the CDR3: TGTGCCAGCAGCTTAGGGACGGGGAGCTCCTACAATGAGCAGTTCTTC.

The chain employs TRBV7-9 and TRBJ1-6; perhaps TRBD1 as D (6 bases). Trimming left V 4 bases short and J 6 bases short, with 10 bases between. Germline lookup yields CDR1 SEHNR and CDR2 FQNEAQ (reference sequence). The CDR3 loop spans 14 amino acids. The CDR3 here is CASSSNRVNSPLHF. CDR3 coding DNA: TGTGCCAGCAGCTCTAACAGGGTTAATTCACCCCTCCACTTT.

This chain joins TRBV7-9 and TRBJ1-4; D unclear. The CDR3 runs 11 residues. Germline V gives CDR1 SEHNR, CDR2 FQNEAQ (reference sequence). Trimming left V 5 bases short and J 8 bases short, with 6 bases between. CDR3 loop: CASSRGEKLFF. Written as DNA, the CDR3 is TGTGCCAGCAGCAGAGGGGAAAAACTGTTTTTT.

The CDR3 region is CATSDPPGTRNEQFF. The CDR3 nucleotides are TGTGCCACCAGTGATCCGCCGGGGACTAGGAATGAGCAGTTCTTC. The V and J genes are TRBV24-1 and TRBJ2-1; TRBD2 agrees at 8 bases. With V trimmed by 3 bases and J by 7 bases, 7 bases remained unmatched. The germline gives CDR1 KGHDR, CDR2 SFDVKD. The CDR3 has 15 residues.

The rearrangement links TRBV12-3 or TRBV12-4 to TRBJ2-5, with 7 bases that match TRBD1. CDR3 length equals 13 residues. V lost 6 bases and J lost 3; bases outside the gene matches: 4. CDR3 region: CASRPDREETQYF. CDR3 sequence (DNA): TGTGCCAGCAGGCCTGACAGGGAAGAGACCCAGTACTTC.

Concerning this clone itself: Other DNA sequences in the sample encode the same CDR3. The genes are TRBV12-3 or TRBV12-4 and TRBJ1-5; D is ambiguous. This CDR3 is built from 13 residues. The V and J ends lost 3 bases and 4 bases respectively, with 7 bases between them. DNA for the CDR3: TGTGCCAGCAGTTTCGGGAGTAATCAGCCCCAGCATTTT. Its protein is CASSFGSNQPQHF.

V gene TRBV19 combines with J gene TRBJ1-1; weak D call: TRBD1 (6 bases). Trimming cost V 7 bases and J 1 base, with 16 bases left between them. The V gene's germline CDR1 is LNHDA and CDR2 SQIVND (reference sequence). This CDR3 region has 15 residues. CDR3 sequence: CASIGDIRGNTEAFF. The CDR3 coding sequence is TGTGCCAGTATCGGGGACATCCGAGGGAACACTGAAGCTTTCTTT.

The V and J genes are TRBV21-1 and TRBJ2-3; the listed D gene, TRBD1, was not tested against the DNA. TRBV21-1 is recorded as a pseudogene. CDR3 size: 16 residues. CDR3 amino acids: CASSARTGAGTDTQYF. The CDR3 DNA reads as TGTGCCAGCAGCGCCCGGACAGGGGCGGGGACAGATACGCAGTATTTT.

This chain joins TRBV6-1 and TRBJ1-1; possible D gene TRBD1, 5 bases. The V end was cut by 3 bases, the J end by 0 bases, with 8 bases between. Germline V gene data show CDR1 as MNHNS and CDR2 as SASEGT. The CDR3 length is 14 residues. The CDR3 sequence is CASSEPGLNTEAFF. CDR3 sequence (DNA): TGTGCCAGCAGTGAGCCAGGGCTGAACACTGAAGCTTTCTTT.

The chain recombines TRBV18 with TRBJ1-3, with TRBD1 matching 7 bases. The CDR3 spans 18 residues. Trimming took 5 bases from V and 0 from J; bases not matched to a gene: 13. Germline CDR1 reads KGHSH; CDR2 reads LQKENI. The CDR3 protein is CASSAGWDSRYSGNTIYF. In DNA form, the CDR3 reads TGTGCCAGCTCAGCAGGCTGGGACAGTCGGTACTCTGGAAACACCATATATTTT.

The CDR3 region has the DNA TGTGCCAGCAGACCGGGACAGGCGGGCTATGGCTACACCTTC. Protein sequence: CASRPGQAGYGYTF. The rearrangement joins TRBV2 to TRBJ1-2, with TRBD1 matching over 8 bases. V shed 6 bases, J shed 4 bases, and the junction held 7 bases outside the gene matches. Germline values: CDR1 SNHLY, CDR2 FYNNEI. The CDR3 loop spans 14 amino acids.

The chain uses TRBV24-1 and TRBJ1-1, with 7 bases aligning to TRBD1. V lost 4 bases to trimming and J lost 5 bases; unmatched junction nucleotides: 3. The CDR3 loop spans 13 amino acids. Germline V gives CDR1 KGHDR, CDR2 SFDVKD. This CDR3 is CATSDFRGTEAFF. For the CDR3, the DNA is TGTGCCACCAGTGACTTCAGGGGGACTGAAGCTTTCTTT.

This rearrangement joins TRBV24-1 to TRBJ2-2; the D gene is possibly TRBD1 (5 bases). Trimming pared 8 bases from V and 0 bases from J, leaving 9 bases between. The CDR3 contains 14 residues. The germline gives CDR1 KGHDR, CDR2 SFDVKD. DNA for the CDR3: TGTGCCACCATGCACAGGTCGAACACCGGGGAGCTGTTTTTT. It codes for CATMHRSNTGELFF.

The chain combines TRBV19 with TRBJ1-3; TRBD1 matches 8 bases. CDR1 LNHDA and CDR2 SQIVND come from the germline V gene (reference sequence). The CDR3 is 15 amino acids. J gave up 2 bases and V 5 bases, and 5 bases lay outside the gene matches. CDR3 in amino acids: CASSRDRLTGNTIYF. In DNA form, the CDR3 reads TGTGCCAGTAGTCGGGACAGGCTGACTGGAAACACCATATATTTT. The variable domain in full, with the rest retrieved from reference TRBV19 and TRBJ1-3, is DGGITQSPKYLFRKEGQNVTLSCEQNLNHDAMYWYRQDPGQGLRLIYYSQIVNDFQKGDIAEGYSVSREKKESFPLTVTSAQKNPTAFYLCASSRDRLTGNTIYFGEGSWLTVV.

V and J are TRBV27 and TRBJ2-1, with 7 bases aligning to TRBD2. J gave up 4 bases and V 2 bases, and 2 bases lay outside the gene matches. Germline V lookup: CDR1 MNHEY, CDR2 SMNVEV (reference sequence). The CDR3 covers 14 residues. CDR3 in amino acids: CASSLLGGYNEQFF. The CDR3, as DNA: TGTGCCAGCAGTTTACTGGGGGGGTACAATGAGCAGTTCTTC.

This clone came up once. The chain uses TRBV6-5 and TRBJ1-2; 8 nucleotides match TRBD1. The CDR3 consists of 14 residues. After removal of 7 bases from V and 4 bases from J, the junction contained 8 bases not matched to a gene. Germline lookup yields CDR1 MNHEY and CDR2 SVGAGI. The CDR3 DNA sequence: TGTGCCAGCACCACAGGACAGGGAAGCTATGGCTACACCTTC. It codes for CASTTGQGSYGYTF.